This T cell receptor (beta chain) was sequenced during a study of Tregs in tolerant kidney transplant recipients. This clone was detected only once. The data were produced by immunoSEQ multiplex PCR, yet TCRdb's version contains in-frame clones alone and is incomplete. The sample has about 94,000 clones; 80% to 95% are singletons. The CDR3 consists of 17 residues. CDR1 is LNHDA, CDR2 SQIVND, per germline (reference sequence). Germline trimming cut 7 bases from V and 2 bases from J; bases unmatched to any gene: 13. The source of this sequence is a human donor who received a combined kidney and bone marrow transplant. This chain connects TRBV19 to TRBJ2-3, with 9 bases lining up with TRBD2. Sequenced here: CD4+ T cells from blood, sampled before the transplant. Here the CDR3 DNA reads TGTGCCAGTACACACAGAGGGGGCGGGGGGGTCACAGATACGCAGTATTTT. Its protein product is CASTHRGGGGVTDTQYF.